Listed below are T cell receptor beta chains from one sample, sequenced in a study of T cell repertoires in cytomegalovirus infection. TCRdb re-called the reads with MiXCR, one entry per CDR3 protein. There are some 180,000 distinct CDR3 sequences in the sample; about 17% occur only once, and less than 25% lies in the top ten. Sequencing was done on a sample of CD8+ T cells from PBMCs. These receptors all stem from a human donor in good health (CMV status not recorded). Some clones in this sample may be carry-over from other donors' samples. The CDR3 runs from the conserved cysteine through the conserved F or W. D genes are given only for firm matches.

V	J	D	CDR3
TRBV20-1	TRBJ2-1	TRBD1	CSARSYWDRGKSFDEQFF
TRBV5-1	TRBJ2-6	TRBD1	CASSFRDRTSGANVLTF
TRBV12-3/TRBV12-4	TRBJ1-5	.	CASSLGGSGQPQHF
TRBV7-9	TRBJ2-3	.	CASSPSRGETDTQYF
TRBV7-2	TRBJ2-2	TRBD1	CASSFTGGWGTGELFF
TRBV14	TRBJ1-6	.	CASSQETSSYNSPLHF
TRBV7-7	TRBJ2-2	TRBD1	CASSLAPQGADTGELFF
TRBV7-6	TRBJ1-3	.	CASSHNTRDSGNTIYF
TRBV7-6	TRBJ1-2	.	CLPGIYGYTF
TRBV6-2/TRBV6-3	TRBJ2-7	.	CASSYVYWDSEQYF
TRBV7-9	TRBJ1-2	.	CASSLAETVTHGYTF
TRBV6-2/TRBV6-3	TRBJ1-5	.	CASSHDSQPGPQHF
TRBV20-1	TRBJ1-4	.	CSAAHRATNEKLFF
TRBV6-2/TRBV6-3	TRBJ1-3	.	CASSYPGGAPGNTIYF
TRBV7-2	TRBJ2-3	.	CASSLAPWLASSTDTQYF
TRBV12-3/TRBV12-4	TRBJ1-2	.	CASTQPYDYGYTF
TRBV12-3/TRBV12-4	TRBJ1-1	.	CASSSAGQQAFF
TRBV7-9	TRBJ2-2	.	CASSLKPDRPPGELFF
TRBV20-1	TRBJ1-1	TRBD1	CSARGPDRAEAFF
TRBV5-8	TRBJ2-1	.	CASSLQAGNYNEQFF
TRBV11-2	TRBJ2-5	.	CASSLEFAETQYF
TRBV7-3	TRBJ2-1	.	CASGRPNEQFF
TRBV27	TRBJ2-4	.	CASSFGGQFKNIQYF
TRBV7-9	TRBJ1-2	.	CASSLGPGEGYGYTF
TRBV6-5	TRBJ1-1	.	CASSYVGAEAFF
TRBV10-3	TRBJ2-2	TRBD2	CAIMLIGGTSGGANTGELFF
TRBV7-8	TRBJ1-1	TRBD1	CASSLLGQGALPEAFF
TRBV6-2/TRBV6-3	TRBJ2-7	TRBD1	CASSFIGTVYEQYF
TRBV29-1	TRBJ2-1	.	CSVESDNEQFF
TRBV27	TRBJ1-2	.	CASSLTGTMTQDGYTF
TRBV7-8	TRBJ2-1	.	CATEDLQGGSYNEQFF
TRBV7-9	TRBJ1-2	TRBD1	CASSFGQGFGYTF
TRBV7-2	TRBJ1-2	TRBD1	CASSLWGQGYGYTF
TRBV7-9	TRBJ1-1	.	CASSSPGTEAFF
TRBV7-2	TRBJ2-1	.	CASSFFGLREQFF
TRBV28	TRBJ2-7	.	CASSSPPLLSSAYEQYF
TRBV25-1	TRBJ1-5	.	CASSQGGNQPQHF
TRBV10-3	TRBJ2-7	.	CAISETNTLLHEQYF
TRBV7-9	TRBJ1-4	.	CASSTREAPIKKLFF
TRBV7-2	TRBJ2-5	.	CASSLAVARGETQYF
TRBV7-8	TRBJ2-3	.	CASSSQEGGETDTQYF
TRBV7-7	TRBJ2-1	TRBD1	CASGDRPSSYNEQFF
TRBV7-3	TRBJ2-7	.	CASSSAQGPYEQYF
TRBV27	TRBJ1-5	TRBD1	CASMPGQGLLPQHF
TRBV29-1	TRBJ1-4	.	CSVEVEGTPEKLFF
TRBV28	TRBJ1-5	.	CASSPWPRRDQPQHF
TRBV25-1	TRBJ2-1	TRBD2	CASAGGRNEQFF
TRBV4-2	TRBJ2-1	TRBD2	CASSQEATAGGRYEQFF
TRBV11-2	TRBJ2-1	.	CASSLETGNEQFF
TRBV12-3/TRBV12-4	TRBJ1-2	.	CASSAVAGSYGYTF
TRBV27	TRBJ2-1	TRBD2	CASSSTQLPGLDSYYNEQFF
TRBV2	TRBJ2-4	TRBD1	CASTERDRGPKNIQYF
TRBV7-2	TRBJ1-2	.	CASSFFLGESYGYTF
TRBV7-9	TRBJ1-5	TRBD1	CASSLGQGSNQPQHF
TRBV12-3/TRBV12-4	TRBJ2-3	.	CASSFDFTDTQYF
TRBV14	TRBJ2-1	.	CASSRAAWGALNNEQFF
TRBV7-8	TRBJ1-5	TRBD1	CASSLRGTGGPNQPQHF
TRBV28	TRBJ2-7	TRBD1	CASSLGIGTATYEQYF
TRBV29-1	TRBJ2-2	.	CSVEEGVNTGELFF